This T cell receptor (beta chain) was profiled in a study of beta chain features in type 1 diabetes listed by TCRdb under 2018. For context, the study as a whole: Mean age, gender distribution, total cell number and subset yield were not different between patients and healthy donors. A total of 107,917,701 sorted cells were examined across all samples, and the number of cells per subset was strongly correlated with RNA yield. Whereas all 28 donors provided naive and central memory subsets, regulatory and stem cell-like memory subsets were isolated from just 8 patients and roughly eight healthy donors. In the study, recently diagnosed type 1 diabetes patients and matched healthy donors were compared on the TCRB repertoires of their sorted circulating CD4+ T cell subsets. Paper-wide results and their limitations: HLA sub-analyses involved small numbers of individuals, so any influence of HLA type on TCRB rearrangement remained unresolved. Fewer insertions and more nucleotide deletions at VDJ recombination sites were observed in patients with type 1 diabetes, implying thymic rearrangement abnormalities. PCR may preferentially amplify shorter templates, but because patient and control samples were amplified and corrected together, any resulting skew would affect both groups equally. In all four CD4+ subsets, TCRB CDR3 length was moderately but significantly shorter in type 1 diabetes patients. The naive, central memory and regulatory TCRB repertoires appeared to resemble one another more closely among patients than among healthy donors. Because cDNA rather than genomic DNA was sequenced, highly expressing activated cells could have been over-represented, although no difference in activation and CD3 levels was found between groups.

All of the isolated RNA was reverse transcribed with the High Capacity cDNA Reverse Transcription Kit, so expressed TCRB transcripts were sequenced. Deep immunoSEQ sequencing was applied to naive, central memory and regulatory T cell samples, giving an average of roughly 3.6 million total reads per sample. After sorted cells were lysed in RLT buffer, RNA was extracted with DNase-treated RNeasy Micro or Mini kits, with the choice depending on cell number. To prevent cross-contamination, every cell subset was processed on its own, while patient and healthy donor samples were processed together. The immunoSEQ multiplex PCR was used to amplify TCRB sequences from cDNA, generating 87-bp fragments that spanned the CDR3 region. Sequencing of the amplicons was done on the Illumina HiSeq platform. The authors' pipeline ran thus. Synthetic template baselines were used to correct PCR bias computationally, reads within Hamming distance 2 were collapsed, and singletons that could not be merged were discarded. Reads were aligned against IMGT to assign V, D and J genes, CDR3 length and insertions or deletions at six rearrangement sites. Within each subset, clonotype counts were normalized to sorted cell number, after which true diversity and Gini coefficients were computed with the tcR R package. Repertoire sharing was quantified using the overlap coefficient calculated on TCRB nucleotide sequences. Out-of-frame TCRB sequences from naive cells were analyzed to stand in for the pre-selection repertoire. The clones in this table, taken by TCRdb from immuneACCESS, are in-frame only. Not every clone is retained; where verified, under half of the shortfall comes from an unresolved V gene, and the cause of the rest is unknown. The D gene and trimming were derived from the DNA, and the V and J assignments and clone size from that table. For this sample there are hundreds of thousands of clones; approximately 30% appear just once. The top ten constitute around 0.065% of the sample.

Concerning this clone: Its antigen is unknown. Qualities for individual bases were not recorded, and no much larger clone is one base off.

The junction shows trimming of 5 bases on V and 5 bases on J, plus 12 bases between the germline ends. Based on the germline V gene, the CDR1 and CDR2 sequences are MDHEN and SYDVKM. Reading from cysteine to phenylalanine, the CDR3 counts 13 amino acids. Only the CDR3 portion is preserved as DNA: 39 bases, with reading frame beginning at the first base. From each donor, a single peripheral blood sample of around 120 mL on average was drawn into heparinised tubes. Using a panel that included CD45RO, CCR7, CD25, CD127, CD95 and CD27, naive, central memory, regulatory and stem cell-like memory CD4+ T cells were sorted on a BD FACSAria II. A purity above 98% was achieved for all sorted populations. PBMCs were isolated immediately by Lymphoprep density gradient centrifugation and stained directly without culture. To minimize batch effects, samples were stained and sorted in pairs, one healthy donor with one patient per experiment.

This receptor chain uses TRBV28 and TRBJ1-1; the D gene cannot be resolved reliably. Sequenced material: naive CD4+ T cells from blood. The cell subset or site label for this specimen denotes: true naive CD4+ T cells. The sequence derives from a man in his late teens or twenties in good health. The CDR3 corresponds to CASSRVRRTEAFF. At the DNA level, the sequence is TGTGCCAGCAGTCGCGTCAGAAGGACTGAAGCTTTCTTT.